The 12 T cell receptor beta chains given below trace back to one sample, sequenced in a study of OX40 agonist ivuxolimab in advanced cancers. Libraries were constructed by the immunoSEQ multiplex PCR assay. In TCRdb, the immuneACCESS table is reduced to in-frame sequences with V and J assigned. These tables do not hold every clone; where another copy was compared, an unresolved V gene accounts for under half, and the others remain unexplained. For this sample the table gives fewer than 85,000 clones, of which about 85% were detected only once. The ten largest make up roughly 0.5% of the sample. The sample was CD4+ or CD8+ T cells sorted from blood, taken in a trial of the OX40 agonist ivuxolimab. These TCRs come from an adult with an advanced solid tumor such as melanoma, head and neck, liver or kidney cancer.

The CDR3 region has the DNA TGCAGCGTGGTTTCAGGCGCGGGGGCCAACGTCCTGACTTTC. It is translated as CSVVSGAGANVLTF. V gene TRBV29-1 combines with J gene TRBJ2-6; D uncertain. Germline V gives CDR1 SQVTM, CDR2 ANQGSEA. Trimming removed 6 bases from V and 4 bases from J, with 13 bases in between. The CDR3 runs to 14 residues. The complete variable domain, with remaining parts taken from reference TRBV29-1 and TRBJ2-6, reads SAVISQKPSRDICQRGTSLTIQCQVDSQVTMMFWYRQQPGQSLTLIATANQGSEATYESGFVIDKFPISRPNLTFSTLTVSNMSPEDSSIYLCSVVSGAGANVLTFGAGSRLTVL.

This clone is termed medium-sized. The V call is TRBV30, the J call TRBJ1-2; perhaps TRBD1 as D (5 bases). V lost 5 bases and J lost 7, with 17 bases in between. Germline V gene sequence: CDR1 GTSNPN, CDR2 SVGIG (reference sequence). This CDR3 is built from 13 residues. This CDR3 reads CAWGRDRPFGYTF. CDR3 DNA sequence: TGTGCCTGGGGCCGGGACCGCCCTTTTGGCTACACCTTC.

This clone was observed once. CDR3 in DNA: TGTGCCAGCAGCCCTAGGGACAGGAATCAGCCCCAGCATTTT. Translated: CASSPRDRNQPQHF. The chain uses TRBV11-2 and TRBJ1-5, with TRBD1 identical over 8 bases. V shed 5 bases, J shed 4 bases, and the junction held 4 bases outside the gene matches. CDR1 is SGHAT and CDR2 is FQNNGV in the germline V gene. The CDR3 runs to 14 residues.

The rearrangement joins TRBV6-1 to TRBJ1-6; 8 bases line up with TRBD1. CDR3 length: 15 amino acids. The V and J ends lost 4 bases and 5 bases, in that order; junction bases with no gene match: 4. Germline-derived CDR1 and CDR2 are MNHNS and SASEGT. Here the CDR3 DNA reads TGTGCCAGCAGTGTCAGGGGGCGGGATAATTCACCCCTCCACTTT. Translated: CASSVRGRDNSPLHF.

This CDR3 is CASSSPTGGFPGNTIYF. The CDR3, as DNA: TGTGCCAGCAGCTCGCCAACGGGGGGCTTTCCAGGAAACACCATATATTTT. V is TRBV7-2 and J is TRBJ1-3; possibly TRBD1 for D (6 bases). Germline V lookup: CDR1 SGHTA, CDR2 FQGNSA. V lost 4 bases to trimming and J lost 4 bases, with 20 bases between them. CDR3 length: 17 amino acids. Using reference TRBV7-2 and TRBJ1-3 for the parts outside the CDR3, the full variable domain is GAGVSQSPSNKVTEKGKDVELRCDPISGHTALYWYRQSLGQGLEFLIYFQGNSAPDKSGLPSDRFSAERTGGSVSTLTIQRTQQEDSAVYLCASSSPTGGFPGNTIYFGEGSWLTVV.

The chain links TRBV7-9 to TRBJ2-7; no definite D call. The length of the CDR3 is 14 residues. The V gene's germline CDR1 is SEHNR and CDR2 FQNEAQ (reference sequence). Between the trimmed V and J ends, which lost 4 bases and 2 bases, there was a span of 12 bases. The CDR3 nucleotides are TGTGCCAGCAGCTCCACGACGGACGCCTACGAGCAGTACTTC. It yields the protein CASSSTTDAYEQYF.

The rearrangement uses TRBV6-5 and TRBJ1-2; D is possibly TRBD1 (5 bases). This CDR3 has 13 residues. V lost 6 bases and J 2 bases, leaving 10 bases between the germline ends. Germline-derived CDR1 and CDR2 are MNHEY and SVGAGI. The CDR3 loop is CASRYDRNYGYTF. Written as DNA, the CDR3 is TGTGCCAGCAGATACGACAGAAACTATGGCTACACCTTC.

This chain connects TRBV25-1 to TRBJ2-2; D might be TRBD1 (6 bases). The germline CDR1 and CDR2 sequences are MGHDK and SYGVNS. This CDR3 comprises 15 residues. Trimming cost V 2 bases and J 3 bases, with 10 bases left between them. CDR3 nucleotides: TGTGCCAGCAGTGAAAGGACAGTCCACACCGGGGAGCTGTTTTTT. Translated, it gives CASSERTVHTGELFF.

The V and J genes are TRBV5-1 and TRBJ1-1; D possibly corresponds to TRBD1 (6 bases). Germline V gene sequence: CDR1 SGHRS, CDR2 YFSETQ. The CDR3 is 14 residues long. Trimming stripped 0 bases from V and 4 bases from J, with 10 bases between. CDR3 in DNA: TGCGCCAGCAGCTTGGAGGGGGTTAGCACTGAAGCTTTCTTT. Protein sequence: CASSLEGVSTEAFF.

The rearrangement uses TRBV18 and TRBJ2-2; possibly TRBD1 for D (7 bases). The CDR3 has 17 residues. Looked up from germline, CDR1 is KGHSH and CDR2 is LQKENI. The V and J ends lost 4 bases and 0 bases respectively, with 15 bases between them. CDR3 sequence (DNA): TGTGCCAGCTCACGCGGGACAGATGGAGCGAACACCGGGGAGCTGTTTTTT. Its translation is CASSRGTDGANTGELFF.

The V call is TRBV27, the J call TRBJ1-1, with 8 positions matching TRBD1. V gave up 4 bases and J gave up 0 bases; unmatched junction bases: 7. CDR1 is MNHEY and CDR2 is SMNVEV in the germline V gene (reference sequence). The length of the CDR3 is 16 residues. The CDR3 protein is CASSSTTGAMNTEAFF. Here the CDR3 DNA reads TGTGCCAGCAGTTCGACGACAGGGGCGATGAACACTGAAGCTTTCTTT.

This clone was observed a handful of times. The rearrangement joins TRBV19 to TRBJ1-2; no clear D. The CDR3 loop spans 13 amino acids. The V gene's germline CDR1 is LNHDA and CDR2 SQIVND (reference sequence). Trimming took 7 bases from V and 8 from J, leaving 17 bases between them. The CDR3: CASTPREFQGYTF. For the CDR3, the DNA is TGTGCCAGTACCCCTCGGGAGTTTCAAGGCTACACCTTC.